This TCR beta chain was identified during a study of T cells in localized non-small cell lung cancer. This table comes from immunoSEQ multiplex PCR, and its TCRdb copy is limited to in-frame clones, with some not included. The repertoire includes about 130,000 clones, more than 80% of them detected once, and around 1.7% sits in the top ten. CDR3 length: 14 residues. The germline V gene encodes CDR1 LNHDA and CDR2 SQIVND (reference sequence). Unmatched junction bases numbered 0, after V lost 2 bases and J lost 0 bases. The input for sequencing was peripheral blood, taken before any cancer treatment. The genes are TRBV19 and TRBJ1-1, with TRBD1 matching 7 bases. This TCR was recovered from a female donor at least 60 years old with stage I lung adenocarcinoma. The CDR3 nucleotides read TGTGCCAGTAGTATAACAGGGGTGAACACTGAAGCTTTCTTT. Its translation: CASSITGVNTEAFF.